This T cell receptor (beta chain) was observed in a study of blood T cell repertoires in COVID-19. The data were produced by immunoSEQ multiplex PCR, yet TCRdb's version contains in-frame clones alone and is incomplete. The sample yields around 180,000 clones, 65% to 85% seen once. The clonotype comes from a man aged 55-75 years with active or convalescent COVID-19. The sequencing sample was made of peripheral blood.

This CDR3 is CASSSHGTGVKETQYF. Written as DNA, the CDR3 is TGTGCCAGCAGTTCGCATGGAACCGGGGTTAAAGAGACCCAGTACTTC. This chain joins TRBV27 and TRBJ2-5, with D maybe TRBD2 (5 bases). The CDR3 covers 16 residues. The V and J ends lost 4 bases and 3 bases respectively, with 18 bases between them. From germline, CDR1 is MNHEY and CDR2 SMNVEV (reference sequence).